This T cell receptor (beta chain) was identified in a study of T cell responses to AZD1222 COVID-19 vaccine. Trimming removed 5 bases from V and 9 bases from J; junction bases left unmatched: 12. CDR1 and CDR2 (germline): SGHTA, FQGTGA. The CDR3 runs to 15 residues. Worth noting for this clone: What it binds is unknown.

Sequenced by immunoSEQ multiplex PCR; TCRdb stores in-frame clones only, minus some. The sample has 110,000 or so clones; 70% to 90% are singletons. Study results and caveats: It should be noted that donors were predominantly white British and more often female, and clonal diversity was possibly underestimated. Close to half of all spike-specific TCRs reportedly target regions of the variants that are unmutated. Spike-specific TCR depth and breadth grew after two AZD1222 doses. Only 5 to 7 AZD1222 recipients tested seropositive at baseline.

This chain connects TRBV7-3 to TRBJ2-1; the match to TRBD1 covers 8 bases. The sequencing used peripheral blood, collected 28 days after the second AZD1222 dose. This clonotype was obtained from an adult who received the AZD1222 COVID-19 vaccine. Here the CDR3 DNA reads TGTGCCAGCAGCCCAATAAGGACAGGGATCGGTGAGCAGTTCTTC. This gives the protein CASSPIRTGIGEQFF.